The rows below give T cell receptor beta chains drawn from one sample of a study of shared clonotypes between healthy human individuals. Assay: immunoSEQ multiplex PCR; the TCRdb copy retains only in-frame clones and omits some. The sample consists of 2 million to 2.5 million clones, 93% of them appearing once. Sequencing input: naive CD8+ T cells from PBMCs. The source is a man aged 18 to 30 in good health. Some clones in this sample may be carry-over from other donors' samples. The CDR3 runs from the conserved cysteine through the conserved F or W. Each record gives: V gene, J gene, clone size, D gene, CDR3 protein, CDR3 DNA. The D gene is left open where the match is weak. Clone size is not always given. Where it is, it says once, few, many or a class for expanded clones.

V gene: TRBV11-2
J gene: TRBJ2-7
clone size: once
D gene: .
CDR3 protein: CASSLMAEQYF
CDR3 DNA: TGTGCCAGCAGCTTAATGGCCGAGCAGTACTTC

V gene: TRBV6-5
J gene: TRBJ1-1
clone size: .
D gene: TRBD1
CDR3 protein: CASSLGQGVTEAFF
CDR3 DNA: TGTGCCAGCAGCTTAGGACAGGGTGTCACTGAAGCTTTCTTT

V gene: TRBV7-3
J gene: TRBJ2-1
clone size: once
D gene: TRBD2
CDR3 protein: CASSSSSGNYNEQFF
CDR3 DNA: TGTGCCAGCAGCTCCTCTAGCGGGAACTACAATGAGCAGTTCTTC

V gene: TRBV11-2
J gene: TRBJ2-3
clone size: once
D gene: .
CDR3 protein: CASSAGQFSTDTQYF
CDR3 DNA: TGTGCCAGCAGCGCAGGACAGTTTAGCACAGATACGCAGTATTTT

V gene: TRBV15
J gene: TRBJ2-2
clone size: .
D gene: .
CDR3 protein: CATSRDTGELFF
CDR3 DNA: TGTGCCACCAGCAGAGACACCGGGGAGCTGTTTTTT

V gene: TRBV28
J gene: TRBJ2-1
clone size: .
D gene: TRBD2
CDR3 protein: CASRTSGLIGTDNEQFF
CDR3 DNA: TGTGCCAGCAGGACTAGCGGGTTAATAGGGACAGACAATGAGCAGTTCTTC

V gene: TRBV2
J gene: TRBJ2-1
clone size: .
D gene: .
CDR3 protein: CASSETFGRYNEQFF
CDR3 DNA: TGTGCCAGCAGTGAGACATTCGGCCGCTACAATGAGCAGTTCTTC

V gene: TRBV7-9
J gene: TRBJ2-7
clone size: .
D gene: .
CDR3 protein: CASSFGRGDEQYF
CDR3 DNA: TGTGCCAGCAGCTTCGGACGGGGCGACGAGCAGTACTTC

V gene: TRBV11-2
J gene: TRBJ2-3
clone size: once
D gene: .
CDR3 protein: CASSLGTVLSTDTQYF
CDR3 DNA: TGTGCCAGCAGCTTAGGCACTGTTCTTAGCACAGATACGCAGTATTTT

V gene: TRBV4-1
J gene: TRBJ2-3
clone size: .
D gene: TRBD1
CDR3 protein: CASSPDREDTQYF
CDR3 DNA: TGCGCCAGCAGTCCGGACAGGGAGGATACGCAGTATTTT

V gene: TRBV27
J gene: TRBJ1-5
clone size: few
D gene: TRBD1
CDR3 protein: CASSLRQGDQPQHF
CDR3 DNA: TGTGCCAGCAGTTTACGGCAGGGGGATCAGCCCCAGCATTTT

V gene: TRBV5-8
J gene: TRBJ2-3
clone size: .
D gene: .
CDR3 protein: CASSWDASGASEDTQYF
CDR3 DNA: TGTGCCAGCAGCTGGGACGCGTCGGGAGCTTCAGAAGATACGCAGTATTTT

V gene: TRBV5-1
J gene: TRBJ2-1
clone size: .
D gene: .
CDR3 protein: CASSLSPGGNEQFF
CDR3 DNA: TGCGCCAGCAGCTTGTCCCCAGGTGGCAATGAGCAGTTCTTC

V gene: TRBV6-6
J gene: TRBJ2-3
clone size: .
D gene: .
CDR3 protein: CASSEWQGADTQYF
CDR3 DNA: TGTGCCAGCAGTGAGTGGCAAGGCGCAGATACGCAGTATTTT

V gene: TRBV11-2
J gene: TRBJ2-7
clone size: .
D gene: .
CDR3 protein: CASSSQSSYEQYF
CDR3 DNA: TGTGCCAGCAGCTCCCAAAGCTCCTACGAGCAGTACTTC

V gene: TRBV6-5
J gene: TRBJ2-7
clone size: few
D gene: .
CDR3 protein: CASSYPTGPGDYEQYF
CDR3 DNA: TGTGCCAGCAGTTACCCCACAGGGCCCGGTGACTACGAGCAGTACTTC

V gene: TRBV27
J gene: TRBJ2-2
clone size: .
D gene: .
CDR3 protein: CASSLGTEYTGELFF
CDR3 DNA: TGTGCCAGCAGTTTGGGTACAGAATACACCGGGGAGCTGTTTTTT

V gene: TRBV5-1
J gene: TRBJ2-1
clone size: .
D gene: TRBD1
CDR3 protein: CASSLVLDREMDEQFF
CDR3 DNA: TGTGCCAGCAGCTTGGTACTGGACAGGGAAATGGATGAGCAGTTCTTC

V gene: TRBV5-5
J gene: TRBJ2-3
clone size: .
D gene: TRBD2
CDR3 protein: CASSLVLAGDDTQYF
CDR3 DNA: TGTGCCAGCAGCTTGGTCCTAGCGGGAGATGATACGCAGTATTTT

V gene: TRBV28
J gene: TRBJ1-2
clone size: once
D gene: .
CDR3 protein: CASSSTGDYGYTF
CDR3 DNA: TGTGCCAGCAGTTCCACCGGGGACTATGGCTACACCTTC

V gene: TRBV4-1
J gene: TRBJ2-2
clone size: .
D gene: .
CDR3 protein: CASSQSRGGPFANTGELFF
CDR3 DNA: TGCGCCAGCAGCCAGTCCCGTGGCGGCCCCTTCGCGAACACCGGGGAGCTGTTTTTT

V gene: TRBV6-1
J gene: TRBJ2-7
clone size: once
D gene: .
CDR3 protein: CASRGGGRGYEQYF
CDR3 DNA: TGTGCCAGCAGGGGAGGGGGACGGGGCTACGAGCAGTACTTC

V gene: TRBV28
J gene: TRBJ1-2
clone size: .
D gene: .
CDR3 protein: CASSPTTNYGYTF
CDR3 DNA: TGTGCCAGCAGTCCGACAACTAACTATGGCTACACCTTC

V gene: TRBV10-3
J gene: TRBJ2-1
clone size: once
D gene: .
CDR3 protein: CAISVSMDEQFF
CDR3 DNA: TGTGCCATCAGTGTCTCGATGGATGAGCAGTTCTTC

V gene: TRBV5-4
J gene: TRBJ2-7
clone size: .
D gene: .
CDR3 protein: CASSLVESYEQYF
CDR3 DNA: TGTGCCAGCAGCTTGGTGGAATCCTACGAGCAGTACTTC

V gene: TRBV9
J gene: TRBJ2-7
clone size: .
D gene: TRBD2
CDR3 protein: CASSVAAGGYEQYF
CDR3 DNA: TGTGCCAGCAGCGTAGCAGCGGGAGGCTACGAGCAGTACTTC

V gene: TRBV27
J gene: TRBJ2-1
clone size: .
D gene: .
CDR3 protein: CASSIIGNEQFF
CDR3 DNA: TGTGCCAGCAGTATTATAGGTAATGAGCAGTTCTTC

V gene: TRBV4-1
J gene: TRBJ2-7
clone size: .
D gene: .
CDR3 protein: CASSQGYRGTEGEQYF
CDR3 DNA: TGCGCCAGCAGCCAAGGGTATCGCGGGACCGAAGGGGAGCAGTACTTC

V gene: TRBV5-4
J gene: TRBJ2-5
clone size: .
D gene: .
CDR3 protein: CASSSPLGRLTETQYF
CDR3 DNA: TGTGCCAGCAGCTCGCCCCTAGGGCGTCTCACGGAGACCCAGTACTTC

V gene: TRBV10-3
J gene: TRBJ2-5
clone size: .
D gene: .
CDR3 protein: CAISDVGGSEETQYF
CDR3 DNA: TGTGCCATCAGTGACGTGGGAGGCTCAGAAGAGACCCAGTACTTC

V gene: TRBV5-6
J gene: TRBJ2-7
clone size: .
D gene: TRBD1
CDR3 protein: CASSQQGDYEQYF
CDR3 DNA: TGTGCCAGCAGCCAGCAGGGGGACTACGAGCAGTACTTC

V gene: TRBV4-2
J gene: TRBJ2-1
clone size: .
D gene: .
CDR3 protein: CASSQDKREQFF
CDR3 DNA: TGTGCCAGCAGCCAAGATAAGCGTGAGCAGTTCTTC

V gene: TRBV4-1
J gene: TRBJ2-4
clone size: .
D gene: .
CDR3 protein: CASSQGKAKNIQYF
CDR3 DNA: TGCGCCAGCAGCCAAGGGAAAGCCAAAAACATTCAGTACTTC

V gene: TRBV27
J gene: TRBJ2-1
clone size: .
D gene: .
CDR3 protein: CASSRGGVGSYNEQFF
CDR3 DNA: TGTGCCAGCAGTCGAGGAGGTGTGGGTTCCTACAATGAGCAGTTCTTC

V gene: TRBV27
J gene: TRBJ2-2
clone size: .
D gene: .
CDR3 protein: CASSFMGGNTGELFF
CDR3 DNA: TGTGCCAGCAGTTTTATGGGAGGGAACACCGGGGAGCTGTTTTTT

V gene: TRBV7-9
J gene: TRBJ2-5
clone size: .
D gene: .
CDR3 protein: CASSLARGLGETQYF
CDR3 DNA: TGTGCCAGCAGCTTAGCGCGAGGGTTAGGGGAGACCCAGTACTTC

V gene: TRBV10-2
J gene: TRBJ2-7
clone size: .
D gene: TRBD1
CDR3 protein: CASSDPGQKLEQYF
CDR3 DNA: TGCGCCAGCAGTGATCCGGGACAGAAGCTCGAGCAGTACTTC

V gene: TRBV5-4
J gene: TRBJ2-3
clone size: .
D gene: TRBD2
CDR3 protein: CASRSETSGRTDTQYF
CDR3 DNA: TGTGCCAGCAGATCGGAGACTAGCGGGAGGACAGATACGCAGTATTTT

V gene: TRBV18
J gene: TRBJ2-3
clone size: .
D gene: TRBD1
CDR3 protein: CASSPGQAVDTQYF
CDR3 DNA: TGTGCCAGCTCACCAGGACAGGCGGTAGATACGCAGTATTTT

V gene: TRBV6-5
J gene: TRBJ1-2
clone size: few
D gene: .
CDR3 protein: CASSYSGYGYTF
CDR3 DNA: TGTGCCAGCAGTTACTCCGGGTATGGCTACACCTTC

V gene: TRBV6-6
J gene: TRBJ2-7
clone size: .
D gene: .
CDR3 protein: CASTKGLDYEQYF
CDR3 DNA: TGTGCCAGCACCAAGGGACTGGATTACGAGCAGTACTTC